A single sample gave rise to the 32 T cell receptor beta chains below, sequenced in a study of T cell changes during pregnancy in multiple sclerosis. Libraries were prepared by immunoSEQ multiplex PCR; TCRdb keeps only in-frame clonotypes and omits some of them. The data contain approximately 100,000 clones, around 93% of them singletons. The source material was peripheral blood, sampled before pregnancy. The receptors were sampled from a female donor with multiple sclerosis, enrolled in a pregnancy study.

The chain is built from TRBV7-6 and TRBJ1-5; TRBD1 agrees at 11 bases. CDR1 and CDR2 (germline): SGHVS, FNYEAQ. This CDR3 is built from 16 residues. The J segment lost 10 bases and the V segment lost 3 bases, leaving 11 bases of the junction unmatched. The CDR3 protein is CASSLLPGQGDGPQHF. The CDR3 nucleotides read TGTGCCAGCAGCTTGCTTCCGGGACAGGGGGACGGTCCCCAGCATTTT. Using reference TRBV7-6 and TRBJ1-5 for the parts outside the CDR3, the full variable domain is GAGVSQSPRYKVTKRGQDVALRCDPISGHVSLYWYRQALGQGPEFLTYFNYEAQQDKSGLPNDRFSAERPEGSISTLTIQRTEQRDSAMYRCASSLLPGQGDGPQHFGDGTRLSIL.

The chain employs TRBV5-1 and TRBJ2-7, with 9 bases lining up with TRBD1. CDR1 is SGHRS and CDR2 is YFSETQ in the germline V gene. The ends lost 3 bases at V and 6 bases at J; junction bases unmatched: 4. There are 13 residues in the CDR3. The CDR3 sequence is CASSWGQGTEQYF. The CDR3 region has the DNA TGCGCCAGCAGCTGGGGACAGGGAACCGAGCAGTACTTC.

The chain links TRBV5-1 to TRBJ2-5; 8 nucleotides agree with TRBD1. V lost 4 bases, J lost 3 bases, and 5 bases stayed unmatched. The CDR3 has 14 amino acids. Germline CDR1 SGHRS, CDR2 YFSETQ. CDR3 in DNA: TGCGCCAGCAGCCCTACGACAGGGGAAGAGACCCAGTACTTC. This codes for CASSPTTGEETQYF.

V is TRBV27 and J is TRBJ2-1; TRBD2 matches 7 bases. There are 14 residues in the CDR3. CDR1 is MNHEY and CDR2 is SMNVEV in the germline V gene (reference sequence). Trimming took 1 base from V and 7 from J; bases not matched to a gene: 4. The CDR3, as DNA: TGTGCCAGCAGTTTATTAGGTAGCGGGAATGAGCAGTTCTTC. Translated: CASSLLGSGNEQFF.

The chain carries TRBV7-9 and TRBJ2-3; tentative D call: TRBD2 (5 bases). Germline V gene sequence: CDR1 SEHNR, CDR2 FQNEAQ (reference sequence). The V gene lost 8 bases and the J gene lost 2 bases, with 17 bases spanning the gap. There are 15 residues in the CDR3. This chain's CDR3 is CASSRTEAVTDTQYF. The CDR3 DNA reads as TGTGCCAGCTCGAGAACGGAGGCGGTCACAGATACGCAGTATTTT.

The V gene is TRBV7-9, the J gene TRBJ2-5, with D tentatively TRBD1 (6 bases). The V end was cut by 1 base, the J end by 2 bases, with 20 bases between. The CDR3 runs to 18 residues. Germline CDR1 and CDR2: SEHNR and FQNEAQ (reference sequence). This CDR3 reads CASSLVWARDKGQETQYF. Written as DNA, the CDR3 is TGTGCCAGCAGCTTAGTTTGGGCCCGGGACAAGGGGCAAGAGACCCAGTACTTC.

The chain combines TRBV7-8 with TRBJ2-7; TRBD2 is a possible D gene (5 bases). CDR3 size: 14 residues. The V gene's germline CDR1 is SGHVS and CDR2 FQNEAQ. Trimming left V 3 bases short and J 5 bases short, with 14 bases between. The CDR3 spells CASSLGSTGDEQYF. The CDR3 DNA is TGTGCCAGCAGCTTGGGATCGACCGGGGACGAGCAGTACTTC.

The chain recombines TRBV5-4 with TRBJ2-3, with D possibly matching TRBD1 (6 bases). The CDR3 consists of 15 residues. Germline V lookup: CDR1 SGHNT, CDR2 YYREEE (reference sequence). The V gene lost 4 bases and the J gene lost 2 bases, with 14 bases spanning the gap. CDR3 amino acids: CASSDPGHFTDTQYF. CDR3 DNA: TGTGCCAGCAGCGATCCGGGACACTTCACAGATACGCAGTATTTT. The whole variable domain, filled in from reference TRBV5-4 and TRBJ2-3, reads ETGVTQSPTHLIKTRGQQVTLRCSSQSGHNTVSWYQQALGQGPQFIFQYYREEENGRGNFPPRFSGLQFPNYSSELNVNALELDDSALYLCASSDPGHFTDTQYFGPGTRLTVL.

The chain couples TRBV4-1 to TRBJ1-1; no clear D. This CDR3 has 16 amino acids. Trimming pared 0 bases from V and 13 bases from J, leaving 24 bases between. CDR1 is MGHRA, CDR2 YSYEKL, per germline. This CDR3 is CASSQDYPPTLGEGFF. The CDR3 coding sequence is TGCGCCAGCAGCCAAGATTATCCCCCCACGCTCGGGGAGGGTTTCTTT.

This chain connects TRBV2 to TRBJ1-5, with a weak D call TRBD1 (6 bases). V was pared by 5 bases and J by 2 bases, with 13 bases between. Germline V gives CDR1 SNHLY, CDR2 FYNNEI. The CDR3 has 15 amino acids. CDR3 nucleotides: TGTGCCAGCAGTAGACAGGTATCCCGCAATCAGCCCCAGCATTTT. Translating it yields CASSRQVSRNQPQHF.

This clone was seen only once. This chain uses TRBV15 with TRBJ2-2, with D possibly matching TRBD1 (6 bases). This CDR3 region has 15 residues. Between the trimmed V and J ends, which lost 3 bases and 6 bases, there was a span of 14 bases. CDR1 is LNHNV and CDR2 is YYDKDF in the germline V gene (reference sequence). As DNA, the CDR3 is TGTGCCACCAGCAGCTTAGGGACAAAGGCCGGGGAGCTGTTTTTT. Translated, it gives CATSSLGTKAGELFF.

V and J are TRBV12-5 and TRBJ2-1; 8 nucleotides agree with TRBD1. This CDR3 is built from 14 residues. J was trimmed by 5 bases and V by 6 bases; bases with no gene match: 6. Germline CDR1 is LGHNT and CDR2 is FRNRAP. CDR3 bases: TGTGCTAGTGGCTCGGGACAGGCCCACAATGAGCAGTTCTTC. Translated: CASGSGQAHNEQFF.

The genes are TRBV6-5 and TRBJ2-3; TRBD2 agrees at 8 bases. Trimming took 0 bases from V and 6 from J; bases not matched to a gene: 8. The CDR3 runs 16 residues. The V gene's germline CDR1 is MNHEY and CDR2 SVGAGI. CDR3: CASSYSTGGLSDTQYF. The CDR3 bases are TGTGCCAGCAGTTACTCGACGGGAGGGCTTTCCGATACGCAGTATTTT.

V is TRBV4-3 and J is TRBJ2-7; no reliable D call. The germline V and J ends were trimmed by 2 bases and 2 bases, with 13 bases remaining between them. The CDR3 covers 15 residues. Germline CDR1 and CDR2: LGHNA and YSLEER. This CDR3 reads CASSQSLATPYEQYF. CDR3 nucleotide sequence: TGCGCCAGCAGCCAAAGCTTAGCTACCCCCTACGAGCAGTACTTC.

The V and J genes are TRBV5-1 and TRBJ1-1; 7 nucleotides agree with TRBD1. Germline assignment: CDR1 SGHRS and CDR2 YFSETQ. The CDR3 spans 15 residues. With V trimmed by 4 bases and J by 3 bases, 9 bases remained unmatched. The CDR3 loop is CASSTGTVQYTEAFF. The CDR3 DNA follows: TGCGCCAGCAGCACAGGGACAGTTCAGTACACTGAAGCTTTCTTT.

The CDR3 DNA sequence: TGTGCCAGCAGTGATTACCCTAGGGAGGCAGGGTCGAGAAATCAGCCCCAGCATTTT. The encoded protein is CASSDYPREAGSRNQPQHF. This sequence joins TRBV2 and TRBJ1-5; D is possibly TRBD1 (5 bases). In germline, CDR1 is SNHLY, CDR2 FYNNEI. Between the trimmed V and J ends, which lost 3 bases and 4 bases, there was a span of 25 bases. CDR3 length equals 19 residues. Full variable domain (outside the CDR3, taken from reference TRBV2 and TRBJ1-5): EPEVTQTPSHQVTQMGQEVILRCVPISNHLYFYWYRQILGQKVEFLVSFYNNEISEKSEIFDDQFSVERPDGSNFTLKIRSTKLEDSAMYFCASSDYPREAGSRNQPQHFGDGTRLSIL.

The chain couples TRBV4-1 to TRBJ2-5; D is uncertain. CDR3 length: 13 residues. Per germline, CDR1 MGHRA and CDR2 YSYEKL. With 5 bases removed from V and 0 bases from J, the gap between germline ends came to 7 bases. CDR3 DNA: TGCGCCAGCAGCTATGAGAACCAAGAGACCCAGTACTTC. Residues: CASSYENQETQYF.

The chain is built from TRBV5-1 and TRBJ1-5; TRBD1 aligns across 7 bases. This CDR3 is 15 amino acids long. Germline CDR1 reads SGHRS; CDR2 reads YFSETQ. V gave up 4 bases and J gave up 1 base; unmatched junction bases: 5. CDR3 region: CASSPGDSSNQPQHF. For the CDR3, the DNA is TGCGCCAGCAGCCCCGGGGACAGCAGCAATCAGCCCCAGCATTTT.

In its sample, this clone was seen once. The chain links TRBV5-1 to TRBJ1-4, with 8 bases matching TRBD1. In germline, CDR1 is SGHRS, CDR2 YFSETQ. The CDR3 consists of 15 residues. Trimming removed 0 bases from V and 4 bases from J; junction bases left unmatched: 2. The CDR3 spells CASSLGTGLNEKLFF. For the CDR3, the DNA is TGCGCCAGCAGCTTGGGGACAGGGCTTAATGAAAAACTGTTTTTT.

Here the CDR3 DNA reads TGTGCCAGCAGTTTACTCAGGGGGCTAGACGAGCAGTACTTC. It translates to CASSLLRGLDEQYF. This chain uses TRBV28 with TRBJ2-7; 8 nucleotides align to TRBD1. Trimming cost V 2 bases and J 5 bases; bases outside gene matches: 5. Germline V gene lookup returns CDR1 MDHEN and CDR2 SYDVKM. The CDR3 loop spans 14 amino acids. The full variable domain, its missing parts supplied by reference TRBV28 and TRBJ2-7, is DVKVTQSSRYLVKRTGEKVFLECVQDMDHENMFWYRQDPGLGLRLIYFSYDVKMKEKGDIPEGYSVSREKKERFSLILESASTNQTSMYLCASSLLRGLDEQYFGPGTRLTVT.

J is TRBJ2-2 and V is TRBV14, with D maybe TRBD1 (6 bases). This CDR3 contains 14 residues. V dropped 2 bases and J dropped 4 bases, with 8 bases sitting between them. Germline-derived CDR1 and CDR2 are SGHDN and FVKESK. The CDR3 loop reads CASSQIGGTGELFF. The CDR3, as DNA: TGTGCCAGCAGCCAAATAGGGGGCACCGGGGAGCTGTTTTTT.

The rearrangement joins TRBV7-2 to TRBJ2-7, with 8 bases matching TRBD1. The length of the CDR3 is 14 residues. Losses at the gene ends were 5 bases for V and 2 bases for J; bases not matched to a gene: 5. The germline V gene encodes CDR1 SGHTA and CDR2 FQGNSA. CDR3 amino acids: CASSHTGGAYEQYF. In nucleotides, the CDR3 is TGTGCCAGCAGCCACACAGGGGGAGCCTACGAGCAGTACTTC.

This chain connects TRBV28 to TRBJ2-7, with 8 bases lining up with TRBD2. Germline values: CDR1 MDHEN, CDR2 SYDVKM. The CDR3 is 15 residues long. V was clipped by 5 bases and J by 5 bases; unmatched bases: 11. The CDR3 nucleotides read TGTGCCAGCAGTCCGAGCGGGAGCGGGAGAGACGAGCAGTACTTC. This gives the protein CASSPSGSGRDEQYF.

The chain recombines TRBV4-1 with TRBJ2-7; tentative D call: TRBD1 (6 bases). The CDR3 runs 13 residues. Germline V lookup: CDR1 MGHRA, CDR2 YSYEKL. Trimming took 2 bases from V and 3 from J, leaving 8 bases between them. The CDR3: CASSQTQGYEQYF. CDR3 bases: TGCGCCAGCAGCCAAACACAGGGCTACGAGCAGTACTTC.

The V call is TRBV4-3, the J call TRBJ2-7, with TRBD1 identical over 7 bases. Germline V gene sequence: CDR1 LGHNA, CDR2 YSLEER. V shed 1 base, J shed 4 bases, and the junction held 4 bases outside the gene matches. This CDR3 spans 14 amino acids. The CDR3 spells CASSQAGQSYEQYF. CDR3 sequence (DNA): TGCGCCAGCAGCCAAGCGGGACAGTCTTACGAGCAGTACTTC.

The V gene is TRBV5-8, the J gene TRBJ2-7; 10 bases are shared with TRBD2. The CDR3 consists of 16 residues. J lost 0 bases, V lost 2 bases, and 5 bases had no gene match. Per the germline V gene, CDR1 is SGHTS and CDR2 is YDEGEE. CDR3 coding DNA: TGTGCCAGCAGCTTCGGTAGCGGGAGGCTCTCCTACGAGCAGTACTTC. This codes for CASSFGSGRLSYEQYF.

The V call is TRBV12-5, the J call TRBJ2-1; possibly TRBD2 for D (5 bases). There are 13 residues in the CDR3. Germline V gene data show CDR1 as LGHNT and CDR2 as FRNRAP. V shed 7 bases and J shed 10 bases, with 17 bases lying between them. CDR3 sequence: CASAELETSEQFF. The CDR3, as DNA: TGTGCTAGTGCCGAACTAGAGACAAGCGAGCAGTTCTTC. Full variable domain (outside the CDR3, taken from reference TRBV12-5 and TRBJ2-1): DARVTQTPRHKVTEMGQEVTMRCQPILGHNTVFWYRQTMMQGLELLAYFRNRAPLDDSGMPKDRFSAEMPDATLATLKIQPSEPRDSAVYFCASAELETSEQFFGPGTRLTVL.

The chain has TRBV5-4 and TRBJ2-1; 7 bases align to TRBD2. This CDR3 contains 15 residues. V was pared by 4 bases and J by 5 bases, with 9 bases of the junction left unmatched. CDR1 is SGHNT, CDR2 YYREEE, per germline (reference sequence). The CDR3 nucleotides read TGTGCCAGCAGCACTCCTAGCGGCCGTGACAATGAGCAGTTCTTC. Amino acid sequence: CASSTPSGRDNEQFF.

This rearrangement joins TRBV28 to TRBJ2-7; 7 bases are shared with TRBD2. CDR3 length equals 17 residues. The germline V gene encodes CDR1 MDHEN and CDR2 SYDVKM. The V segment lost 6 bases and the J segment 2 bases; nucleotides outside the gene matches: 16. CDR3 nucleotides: TGTGCCAGCAGCCTTCCCGTCGGGGGGAAGGCTACCTACGAGCAGTACTTC. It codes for CASSLPVGGKATYEQYF.

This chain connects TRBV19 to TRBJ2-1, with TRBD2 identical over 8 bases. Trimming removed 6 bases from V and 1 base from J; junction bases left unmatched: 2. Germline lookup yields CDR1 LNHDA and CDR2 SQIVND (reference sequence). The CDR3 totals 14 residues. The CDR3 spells CASRGTSSYNEQFF. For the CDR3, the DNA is TGTGCCAGTAGGGGGACTAGTTCCTACAATGAGCAGTTCTTC.

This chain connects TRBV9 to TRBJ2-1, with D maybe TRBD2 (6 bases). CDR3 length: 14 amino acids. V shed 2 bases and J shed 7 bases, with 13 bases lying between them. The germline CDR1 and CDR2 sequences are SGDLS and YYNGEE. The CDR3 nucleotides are TGTGCCAGCAGCGTCGGAGCGGGTAGTAATGAGCAGTTCTTC. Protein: CASSVGAGSNEQFF.

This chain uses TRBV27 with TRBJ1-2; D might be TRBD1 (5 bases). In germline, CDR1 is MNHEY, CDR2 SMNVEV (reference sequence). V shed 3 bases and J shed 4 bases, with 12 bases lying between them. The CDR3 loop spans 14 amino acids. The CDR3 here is CASSFRQGLYGYTF. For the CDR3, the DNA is TGTGCCAGCAGTTTTCGTCAGGGCCTCTATGGCTACACCTTC.